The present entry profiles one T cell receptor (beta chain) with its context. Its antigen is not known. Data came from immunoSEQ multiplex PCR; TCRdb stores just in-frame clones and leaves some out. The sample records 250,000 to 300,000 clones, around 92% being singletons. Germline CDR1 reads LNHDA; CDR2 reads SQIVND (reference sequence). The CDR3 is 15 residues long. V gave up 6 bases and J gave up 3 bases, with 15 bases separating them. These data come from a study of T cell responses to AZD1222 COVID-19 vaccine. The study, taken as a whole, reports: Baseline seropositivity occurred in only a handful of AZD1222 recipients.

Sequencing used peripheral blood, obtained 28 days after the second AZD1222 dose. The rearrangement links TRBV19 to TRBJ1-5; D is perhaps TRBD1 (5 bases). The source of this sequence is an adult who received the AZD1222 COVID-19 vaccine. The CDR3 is CASSPVGATNQPQHF. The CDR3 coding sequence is TGTGCCAGTAGCCCCGTCGGGGCCACCAATCAGCCCCAGCATTTT.